Listed below are T cell receptor beta chains from one sample, sequenced in a study of cytomegalovirus exposure and HLA in healthy donors. The table came from immunoSEQ multiplex PCR; TCRdb's copy has only in-frame clones and leaves some out. The top ten hold approximately 1.3% of the sample, which has under 200,000 clones, 68% seen once. Material for sequencing was PBMCs. The source is a middle-aged man in good health and CMV-seronegative. Both conserved end residues are part of each CDR3. The D gene is left open where the match is weak. Expanded clones are given a class, and other clones once, few, many or no size at all.

d_call j_call v_call clone_size cdr3_nt cdr3_aa
TRBD1 TRBJ2-3 TRBV7-8 few TGTGCCAGCAGCTTCACAGGGGCGCGCACAGATACGCAGTATTTT CASSFTGARTDTQYF
. TRBJ1-2 TRBV14 . TGTGCCAGCAGCCAAGAGAGGGCTCTTGGCTACACCTTC CASSQERALGYTF
. TRBJ2-5 TRBV5-1 . TGCGCCAGCAGCTCCAATACAAATATGGAGACCCAGTACTTC CASSSNTNMETQYF
. TRBJ2-2 TRBV27 once TGTGCCAGCAGCCGAGAGAACGGGGGTACCGGGGAGCTGTTTTTT CASSRENGGTGELFF
. TRBJ1-1 TRBV18 . TGTGCCAGCTCACTTTTCGACAGTCGAATCATGAACACTGAAGCTTTCTTT CASSLFDSRIMNTEAFF
TRBD1 TRBJ1-5 TRBV6-6 . TGTGCCAGCAGTTACTCGGGACAGGGAGTCCAGCCCCAGCATTTT CASSYSGQGVQPQHF
. TRBJ1-6 TRBV7-2 . TGTGCCAGCAGTCCGAGGGAGGGGATAAGGTCACCCCTCCACTTT CASSPREGIRSPLHF
TRBD2 TRBJ2-5 TRBV7-2 . TGTGCCAGCAGCTACTGGGTCGGTCAGCGGGGGGGCGGAGAGACCCAGTACTTC CASSYWVGQRGGGETQYF
TRBD1 TRBJ2-1 TRBV29-1 . TGCAGCGCCGACACAAGGACAGGGACGAATGAGCAGTTCTTC CSADTRTGTNEQFF
TRBD1 TRBJ1-6 TRBV10-3 . TGTGCCATCAGGGGGACAGGGGGCGGGTCACCCCTCCACTTT CAIRGTGGGSPLHF
TRBD1 TRBJ1-5 TRBV7-2 . TGTGCCAGCAGCGAGGACAGGGTGAGCAATCAGCCCCAGCATTTT CASSEDRVSNQPQHF
. TRBJ2-1 TRBV19 once TGTGCCAGTAGCTCGGGAGAGGGGCGGTACAATGAGCAGTTCTTC CASSSGEGRYNEQFF
. TRBJ1-2 TRBV5-6 . TGTGCCAGCAGCTTGGACTTGGGGAGTTATGGCTACACCTTC CASSLDLGSYGYTF
TRBD1 TRBJ2-7 TRBV5-4 . TGTGCCAGCAGCTCGGGACAGAGAAGTAGCTCCTACGAGCAGTACTTC CASSSGQRSSSYEQYF
. TRBJ2-7 TRBV5-1 . TGCGCCAGCAGCGCGCTGGCGGGGGCCTCCTACGAGCAGTACTTC CASSALAGASYEQYF
. TRBJ1-5 TRBV6-6 . TGTGCCAGCAGGCGCGGTCAGCCCCAGCATTTT CASRRGQPQHF
TRBD1 TRBJ2-7 TRBV7-9 . TGTGCCAGCAGCCCGTCCGGGACAGAGGGCGAGCAGTACTTC CASSPSGTEGEQYF
. TRBJ1-2 TRBV5-1 few TGCGCCAGCACCCGTGGGAGGGGGGGAAACTATGGCTACACCTTC CASTRGRGGNYGYTF
. TRBJ2-2 TRBV7-9 . TGTGCCAGCAGCCAACAGGGAGAGATCGCCGGGGAGCTGTTTTTT CASSQQGEIAGELFF
. TRBJ2-3 TRBV6-1 few TGTGCCAGCAGTCACAGGTTCCTAGAGGATACGCAGTATTTT CASSHRFLEDTQYF
TRBD1 TRBJ2-7 TRBV4-2 . TGTGCCAGCAGCCAAGAAGGGACAGGGTCCGAGCAGTACTTC CASSQEGTGSEQYF
. TRBJ2-5 TRBV14 once TGTGCCAGCGGTATCGGGATCGTTCGCCCTCGTGGGGAGACCCAGTACTTC CASGIGIVRPRGETQYF
. TRBJ2-7 TRBV11-2 . TGTGCCAGCAGCTTAACTCGGTTCGAGCAGTACTTC CASSLTRFEQYF
TRBD1 TRBJ1-1 TRBV7-8 . TGTGCCAGCAGCTTGGACAGGGGCCCGTCTGAAGCTTTCTTT CASSLDRGPSEAFF
TRBD1 TRBJ2-7 TRBV5-1 . TGCGCCAGCAGCCAGGGACAGCTATACGAGCAGTACTTC CASSQGQLYEQYF
. TRBJ2-7 TRBV10-3 . TGTGCCATCAGTGGCTGGTCCCGACGGCGGGGTACCTACGAGCAGTACTTC CAISGWSRRRGTYEQYF
TRBD1 TRBJ2-7 TRBV11-2 . TGTGCCAGCAGCTTAGATTGGACAGGGAGGGAGCAGTACTTC CASSLDWTGREQYF
. TRBJ1-6 TRBV9 few TGTGCCAGCAGCCTCGCCGGGGGGGGAAATTCACCCCTCCACTTT CASSLAGGGNSPLHF
TRBD2 TRBJ2-5 TRBV5-4 . TGTGCCAGCAGCCGAAGCGGGGGGAAGGAGACCCAGTACTTC CASSRSGGKETQYF
. TRBJ1-1 TRBV5-1 . TGCGCCAGCAGCTTCGAGGGTAACACTGAAGCTTTCTTT CASSFEGNTEAFF
TRBD1 TRBJ2-5 TRBV9 . TGTGCCAGCAGCGTAGGACAGGGGCAAGAGACCCAGTACTTC CASSVGQGQETQYF
TRBD1 TRBJ1-6 TRBV2 . TGTGCCAGCAGCGGGACAGGGGTTAATTCACCCCTCCACTTT CASSGTGVNSPLHF
TRBD2 TRBJ2-3 TRBV5-1 few TGCGCCAGCAGCGGGGGGGATTCAACACCCACAGATACGCAGTATTTT CASSGGDSTPTDTQYF
TRBD1 TRBJ2-5 TRBV10-1 few TGCGCCAGCAGCCCTGGGACAGGGACTCAAGAGACCCAGTACTTC CASSPGTGTQETQYF
. TRBJ1-6 TRBV7-2 . TGTGCCAGCAGCCGAGGGGACTCTTATTCACCCCTCCACTTT CASSRGDSYSPLHF
TRBD1 TRBJ2-4 TRBV28 . TGTGCCAGCAGTCCCTTTAGCGACAGGGATCCCCTAGCCAAAAACATTCAGTACTTC CASSPFSDRDPLAKNIQYF
. TRBJ2-3 TRBV9 . TGTGCCAGCAGCGTAGTAGTCGGACAGCCGGATACGCAGTATTTT CASSVVVGQPDTQYF
TRBD2 TRBJ2-1 TRBV7-3 . TGTGCCAGCAGCCGCCTTAGCGGGGGGATAAATGAGCAGTTCTTC CASSRLSGGINEQFF
TRBD1 TRBJ2-7 TRBV19 . TGTGCCAGTACCTCCACAGGGGGTCCCTACGAGCAGTACTTC CASTSTGGPYEQYF
. TRBJ1-6 TRBV5-1 once TGCGCCAGCAGCTTGGCCTATAGGGGGGGGAATTCACCCCTCCACTTT CASSLAYRGGNSPLHF
. TRBJ1-2 TRBV19 . TGTGCCAGTAGCCTCAGGGGAGTGGACTATGGCTACACCTTC CASSLRGVDYGYTF
. TRBJ1-4 TRBV6-5 . TGTGCCAGCAGTTACGCCCGGGGAACTAATGAAAAACTGTTTTTT CASSYARGTNEKLFF
TRBD1 TRBJ1-2 TRBV19 . TGTGCCAGTAGTATGGGTAGGACAGGGGGCTATGGCTACACCTTC CASSMGRTGGYGYTF
TRBD1 TRBJ1-2 TRBV7-2 . TGTGCCAGCAGCTCCTCCCCAGGACAGGGGTATGGCTACACCTTC CASSSSPGQGYGYTF
. TRBJ1-1 TRBV28 . TGTGCCAGCAGTTCAGTCCGCTTCTTCGAAGCTTTCTTT CASSSVRFFEAFF
. TRBJ2-3 TRBV7-9 . TGTGCCAGCAGCTTCGGACAGCCCACAGATACGCAGTATTTT CASSFGQPTDTQYF
TRBD2 TRBJ2-1 TRBV6-5 . TGTGCCAGCACCCCCGGGGGGGCCTTCTACAATGAGCAGTTCTTC CASTPGGAFYNEQFF
. TRBJ2-1 TRBV19 once TGTGCCAGTAGTCCATTTGGGGCCAACAATGAGCAGTTCTTC CASSPFGANNEQFF
TRBD2 TRBJ2-5 TRBV6-1 . TGTGCCAGCACCCTTCTCCCGGGGGGGCGAGAGACCCAGTACTTC CASTLLPGGRETQYF
. TRBJ1-1 TRBV28 few TGTGCCAGCAGCGGGGGGAGGTACACTGAAGCTTTCTTT CASSGGRYTEAFF
. TRBJ1-2 TRBV6-6 once TGTGCCAGCAGTTACCACCGTAAAGGAGGGGACGGGGGCTACACCTTC CASSYHRKGGDGGYTF
. TRBJ1-1 TRBV27 . . CASSSSTGLNTEAFF
. TRBJ2-2 TRBV6-1 . TGTGCCAGCAGTAGGCAGGGGTGGACCGGGGAGCTGTTTTTT CASSRQGWTGELFF
. TRBJ1-4 TRBV7-8 few TGTGCCAGCAGCTTGGGGATTGGAGGTGAAAAACTGTTTTTT CASSLGIGGEKLFF
. TRBJ1-5 TRBV5-4 . TGTGCCAGCAGCTTGGGGGAGAATCAGCCCCAGCATTTT CASSLGENQPQHF
TRBD1 TRBJ2-5 TRBV9 . TGTGCCAGCAGCGCTTGGACAGGGGGGGTGAAGGAGACCCAGTACTTC CASSAWTGGVKETQYF
TRBD1 TRBJ2-5 TRBV2 once TGTGCCAGCAGAGGGACAGGGCCGTACCAAGAGACCCAGTACTTC CASRGTGPYQETQYF
. TRBJ2-7 TRBV4-3 few TGCGCCAGCAGCCAAGTCCGGGCGGGGTTTTTTTACGAGCAGTACTTC CASSQVRAGFFYEQYF
TRBD2 TRBJ2-1 TRBV4-1 few TGCGCCAGCAGCCAAGAGGAGGCTAGCGGGTTCTACAATGAGCAGTTCTTC CASSQEEASGFYNEQFF